Reported below is one T cell receptor beta chain. Sequenced by immunoSEQ multiplex PCR; TCRdb stores in-frame clones only, minus some. Seen here are 55,000 to 75,000 clones, 85% to 90% observed once, and the top ten hold 7.4%. This record belongs to a study of blood T cell repertoires in COVID-19. Whole-study context: From T cells, B-cell-depleted T cells, or PBMCs came the material, which was cDNA or gDNA.

V lost 5 bases to trimming and J lost 4 bases; unmatched junction nucleotides: 5. The CDR3 consists of 14 residues. Germline CDR1 SNHLY, CDR2 FYNNEI. This sequence joins TRBV2 and TRBJ1-2; TRBD1 agrees at 9 bases. The clonotype originates from a human donor with active COVID-19. The donor label of this sample is uncertain. Input material: peripheral blood. The CDR3 region has the DNA TGTGCCAGCAGTCCGACAGGGGGTACCTATGGCTACACCTTC. Translation gives CASSPTGGTYGYTF.